This TCR beta chain was retrieved from a study of cytomegalovirus exposure and HLA in healthy donors. Each donor was nominally healthy when sampled (though unrecorded immune exposures were likely). Germline lookup yields CDR1 LGHNA and CDR2 YNFKEQ. The germline V and J ends were trimmed by 3 bases and 0 bases, with 8 bases remaining between them. CDR3 length: 15 residues. Concerning this clone itself: Its target is not known.

Study observations and caveats: Researchers reported in a later analysis that a missense DCLRE1C variant was tied to TCR beta V- and J-gene trimming. Later analysis suggested links between common viral pathogens and several top significant clusters. Cytomegalovirus-associated TCR beta chains were listed, numbering 150 to 200.

Primers included in the PCR were 60 Vbeta and 13 Jbeta primers. TCRdb's table, derived via immunoSEQ multiplex PCR, lists solely in-frame clones and lacks some. The sample has fewer than 150,000 clones, approximately 77% seen once. This clonotype was sampled from a man aged 25-40 years in good health and CMV-seronegative. This chain connects TRBV4-2 to TRBJ2-2, with a possible D match to TRBD2 (6 bases). The sample consisted of PBMCs. The CDR3 reads CASSQGLTNTGELFF. In DNA, the CDR3 is TGTGCCAGCAGCCAGGGACTGACGAACACCGGGGAGCTGTTTTTT.